A single sample gave rise to the 17 T cell receptor beta chains below, sequenced in a study of blood T cell repertoires in COVID-19. Measured with immunoSEQ multiplex PCR; TCRdb has only the in-frame clones, and not every one. The sample consists of hundreds of thousands of clones, around four fifths of them appearing once. Sample: peripheral blood. Receptors originate from a man older than 75 with acute or convalescent COVID-19.

This chain connects TRBV24-1 to TRBJ2-1; 7 bases align to TRBD1. The germline V gene encodes CDR1 KGHDR and CDR2 SFDVKD. J was trimmed by 4 bases and V by 6 bases; bases with no gene match: 5. The CDR3 has 14 amino acids. CDR3 nucleotides: TGTGCCACCAGTACAGGGGCTATATACAATGAGCAGTTCTTC. Residues: CATSTGAIYNEQFF.

The chain is built from TRBV3-1 (or the pseudogene TRBV3-2) and TRBJ1-1; D not resolved. The V gene lost 0 bases and the J gene lost 4 bases, with 9 bases spanning the gap. This CDR3 contains 14 residues. The germline V gene encodes CDR1 LGHDT and CDR2 YNNKEL (reference sequence). CDR3 region: CASSQEGSLTEAFF. DNA for the CDR3: TGTGCCAGCAGCCAAGAGGGGAGCCTCACTGAAGCTTTCTTT.

This chain connects TRBV6-1 to TRBJ2-7, with 7 positions matching TRBD1. From germline, CDR1 is MNHNS and CDR2 SASEGT. The CDR3 length is 15 residues. Trimming took 1 base from V and 5 from J; bases not matched to a gene: 8. The CDR3 DNA sequence: TGTGCCAGCAGTGAAGGGAGACAGGGAAAGGACGAGCAGTACTTC. Translating gives CASSEGRQGKDEQYF.

CDR3 in DNA: TGTGCCAGCAGCGTAGTGGACAGGGAGTCGAGCTACACCTTC. This gives the protein CASSVVDRESSYTF. The chain links TRBV9 to TRBJ1-2, with 8 bases matching TRBD1. Germline CDR1 SGDLS, CDR2 YYNGEE. CDR3 size: 14 residues. V trimming: 0 bases; J trimming: 9 bases; junction bases outside the gene matches: 7.

This clone was detected a few times. The V and J genes are TRBV12-3 or TRBV12-4 and TRBJ1-1; D unclear. Trimming took 3 bases from V and 0 from J, leaving 2 bases between them. The CDR3 loop spans 12 amino acids. CDR3 DNA: TGTGCCAGCAGTTTCTTGAACACTGAAGCTTTCTTT. Amino acids: CASSFLNTEAFF.

V gene TRBV7-9 combines with J gene TRBJ2-5, with TRBD1 matching over 9 bases. The CDR3 spans 14 residues. The J segment lost 5 bases and the V segment lost 4 bases, leaving 5 bases of the junction unmatched. CDR1 and CDR2 (germline): SEHNR, FQNEAQ (reference sequence). The CDR3 region has the DNA TGTGCCAGCAGCTCAGACAGGGGGGAGGAGACCCAGTACTTC. It is translated as CASSSDRGEETQYF.

This clone has more than one count but fewer than ten. The V gene is TRBV7-3, the J gene TRBJ1-2; the match to TRBD1 covers 8 bases. V lost 4 bases and J lost 3; bases outside the gene matches: 4. Germline V CDR1 and CDR2: SGHTA, FQGTGA. CDR3 size: 14 residues. The CDR3 reads CASSSTGVDYGYTF. The CDR3 nucleotides are TGTGCCAGCAGCTCGACAGGGGTGGACTATGGCTACACCTTC.

V gene TRBV3-1 (or the pseudogene TRBV3-2) combines with J gene TRBJ2-7; D gene uncertain. Deletions cut 1 base from V and 4 bases from J, with 8 bases between. Germline V lookup: CDR1 LGHDT, CDR2 YNNKEL (reference sequence). This CDR3 comprises 13 residues. CDR3 loop: CASSQGGNYEQYF. The CDR3 DNA is TGTGCCAGCAGCCAAGGAGGTAATTACGAGCAGTACTTC.

The table lists this clone with a few counts. CDR3 DNA: TGTGCCAGCAGTGTTTCGGGGAATCAGCCCCAGCATTTT. Translation gives CASSVSGNQPQHF. J is TRBJ1-5 and V is TRBV2; no clear D gene. The germline V gene encodes CDR1 SNHLY and CDR2 FYNNEI. Trimming stripped 4 bases from V and 4 bases from J, with 8 bases between. The CDR3 contains 13 residues.

The chain links TRBV2 to TRBJ1-2, with D uncertain. The V end was cut by 7 bases, the J end by 2 bases, with 14 bases between. CDR1 and CDR2 (germline): SNHLY, FYNNEI. CDR3 length: 14 residues. CDR3 in DNA: TGTGCCAGCATGTCCGCGTTGGAGAACTATGGCTACACCTTC. Encoded protein: CASMSALENYGYTF.

For this clone: This sample also contains other DNA sequences that code for the same CDR3. The chain is built from TRBV7-7 and TRBJ2-2; 13 nucleotides agree with TRBD2. The CDR3 is 17 amino acids. V gave up 5 bases and J gave up 0 bases; unmatched junction bases: 3. CDR1 is SSHAT, CDR2 FNYEAQ, per germline (reference sequence). The CDR3 region has the DNA TGTGCCAGCAGCCCTGGGACTAGCGGGACGAACACCGGGGAGCTGTTTTTT. Residues: CASSPGTSGTNTGELFF.

The chain has TRBV6-5 and TRBJ1-2; weak D call: TRBD1 (6 bases). In germline, CDR1 is MNHEY, CDR2 SVGAGI. V was shortened by 2 bases and J by 3 bases, with 10 bases between the two germline ends. The CDR3 length is 14 residues. DNA of the CDR3: TGTGCCAGCAGTTACGGGGGCAACTACTATGGCTACACCTTC. It is translated as CASSYGGNYYGYTF.

V is TRBV25-1 and J is TRBJ2-3; 9 bases line up with TRBD2. Germline-derived CDR1 and CDR2 are MGHDK and SYGVNS. This CDR3 is 15 amino acids long. The V and J ends lost 3 bases and 2 bases, in that order; junction bases with no gene match: 3. DNA of the CDR3: TGTGCCAGCAGTGAGACTAGCGGCACCACAGATACGCAGTATTTT. Translating it yields CASSETSGTTDTQYF.

CDR3 sequence (DNA): TGTGCCATCAGTGCACAGGGGGCGTCCATTAAGGCCTTCTCTGGGGCCAACGTCCTGACTTTC. It codes for CAISAQGASIKAFSGANVLTF. The chain uses TRBV10-3 and TRBJ2-6; 9 bases align to TRBD1. Trimming took 4 bases from V and 0 from J; bases not matched to a gene: 16. The CDR3 is 21 residues long. CDR1 and CDR2 from the germline V gene are ENHRY and SYGVKD.

The chain links TRBV12-3 or TRBV12-4 to TRBJ2-3; no clear D. Trimming took 3 bases from V and 4 from J, leaving 8 bases between them. This CDR3 spans 13 amino acids. The CDR3 DNA is TGTGCCAGCAGTTTTCAGCGAGCAGATACGCAGTATTTT. As protein: CASSFQRADTQYF.

The chain joins TRBV5-1 to TRBJ2-3, with D possibly TRBD1 on 7 matching bases. Trimming removed 4 bases from V and 4 bases from J, with 19 bases in between. The germline gives CDR1 SGHRS, CDR2 YFSETQ. The CDR3 is 16 residues long. The DNA for the CDR3 is TGCGCCAGCAGCAGCGGAGGGGGCGCGGCGGCAGATACGCAGTATTTT. Its translation is CASSSGGGAAADTQYF. The whole variable domain, filled in from reference TRBV5-1 and TRBJ2-3, reads KAGVTQTPRYLIKTRGQQVTLSCSPISGHRSVSWYQQTPGQGLQFLFEYFSETQRNKGNFPGRFSGRQFSNSRSEMNVSTLELGDSALYLCASSSGGGAAADTQYFGPGTRLTVL.

This clone was recorded once. V is TRBV3-1 (or the pseudogene TRBV3-2) and J is TRBJ1-5; TRBD1 matches at 8 bases. V lost 1 base to trimming and J lost 2 bases; unmatched junction nucleotides: 4. This CDR3 has 16 residues. Germline-derived CDR1 and CDR2 are LGHDT and YNNKEL (reference sequence). CDR3 region: CASSQGGQGRNQPQHF. CDR3 in DNA: TGTGCCAGCAGCCAAGGAGGACAGGGTCGCAATCAGCCCCAGCATTTT.